This passage covers 27 T cell receptor beta chains from one sample sequenced in a study of read filtering for tumor transcriptome and immune sequencing. The library was built from about 400 ng RNA with molecular barcoded adaptors for alpha/delta and beta/gamma chains. In TCRdb, the reads were re-called with MiXCR into one record per CDR3 protein. Found here are around 130,000 distinct CDR3 sequences, about 13% of them singletons; the top ten hold 7.5% to 9.5%. The material sequenced was a population of CD138-negative cells sorted from bone marrow. Receptor source: a donor aged 40 or over with multiple myeloma.

Points on this clonotype: This may arise from a read error, as a much more abundant clone is one base away. The chain combines TRBV7-8 with TRBJ2-7; 7 bases are shared with TRBD2. This CDR3 region has 15 residues. Per germline, CDR1 SGHVS and CDR2 FQNEAQ. J lost 2 bases, V lost 5 bases, and 9 bases had no gene match. Here the CDR3 reads CASSLASGPTYEQYF. CDR3 sequence (DNA): TGTGCCAGCAGCCTCGCTAGCGGCCCGACCTACGAGCAGTACTTC.

This clonotype occurred many times. The V gene is TRBV29-1, the J gene TRBJ2-5; 8 bases match TRBD1. The CDR3 contains 13 residues. V lost 6 bases and J lost 7; bases outside the gene matches: 10. Germline lookup yields CDR1 SQVTM and CDR2 ANQGSEA. CDR3: CSVRTGTSLTQYF. In nucleotides, the CDR3 is TGCAGCGTCAGGACAGGGACATCTTTGACCCAGTACTTC.

This clonotype came up many times. The rearrangement links TRBV7-9 to TRBJ2-7; 9 bases match TRBD1. The CDR3 totals 14 residues. V lost 5 bases and J lost 5; bases outside the gene matches: 7. Germline V gene lookup returns CDR1 SEHNR and CDR2 FQNEAQ (reference sequence). The CDR3 reads CASSAGTGKNEQYF. The CDR3 DNA reads TGTGCCAGCAGCGCCGGGACAGGGAAAAACGAGCAGTACTTC.

Ten or more counts support this clonotype. This chain uses TRBV6-1 with TRBJ2-3; D perhaps matches TRBD2 (7 bases). Germline values: CDR1 MNHNS, CDR2 SASEGT. This CDR3 is 15 amino acids long. Trimming took 5 bases from V and 1 from J, leaving 13 bases between them. CDR3 protein: CASSLGGGGTDTQYF. The CDR3 nucleotides read TGTGCCAGCAGTTTGGGGGGGGGCGGCACAGATACGCAGTATTTT.

As to this clonotype: A much larger clone is a single base away; this may be a read error. V is TRBV10-3 and J is TRBJ2-7; weak D call: TRBD2 (5 bases). Germline CDR1 is ENHRY and CDR2 is SYGVKD. This CDR3 contains 11 residues. The CDR3 nucleotides read TGTGCCAACAGTGAGTCGGGGGAGCAGTACTTC. Translation gives CANSESGEQYF.

In its sample, this clonotype was seen many times. The V call is TRBV12-3 or TRBV12-4, the J call TRBJ2-3, with unresolved D. There are 13 residues in the CDR3. V was pared by 6 bases and J by 11 bases, with 18 bases between. The CDR3 DNA follows: TGTGCCAGCAGCGTAGAGACGCTGGCCCAGCAGTATTTT. It codes for CASSVETLAQQYF.

V gene TRBV7-2 combines with J gene TRBJ2-7, with D possibly being TRBD1 (6 bases). CDR3 size: 15 residues. The V gene's germline CDR1 is SGHTA and CDR2 FQGNSA. Trimming left V 1 base short and J 6 bases short, with 16 bases between. CDR3 loop: CASSLDAPGVGEQYF. In DNA form, the CDR3 reads TGTGCCAGCAGCTTAGACGCGCCAGGGGTGGGCGAGCAGTACTTC. Variable domain in full (rest from reference TRBV7-2 and TRBJ2-7): GAGVSQSPSNKVTEKGKDVELRCDPISGHTALYWYRQSLGQGLEFLIYFQGNSAPDKSGLPSDRFSAERTGGSVSTLTIQRTQQEDSAVYLCASSLDAPGVGEQYFGPGTRLTVT.

This clonotype was picked up many times. V usage is TRBV7-9 and J usage is TRBJ2-7; weak D call: TRBD2 (7 bases). V lost 4 bases and J 5 bases, leaving 27 bases between the germline ends. This CDR3 comprises 18 residues. Germline assignment: CDR1 SEHNR and CDR2 FQNEAQ (reference sequence). The CDR3, as DNA: TGTGCCAGCAGCTCCAGCGGGGCGGAGGGCAGGGGACCCCACGAGCAGTACTTC. As protein: CASSSSGAEGRGPHEQYF.

V gene TRBV6-2 or TRBV6-3 combines with J gene TRBJ2-7, with TRBD2 as a possible D gene (5 bases). Looked up from germline, CDR1 is MNHEY and CDR2 is SVGEGT. The CDR3 sequence is 14 residues long. Trimming took 8 bases from V and 0 from J, leaving 14 bases between them. The CDR3 DNA reads as TGTGCCAGCTATTACGACCGGGACTCCTACGAGCAGTACTTC. It yields the protein CASYYDRDSYEQYF.

In its sample, this clonotype was seen many times. The CDR3 coding sequence is TGTGCCAGCAGTTCTTACGGGCAGGGGGCGAAGGATGAGCAGTTCTTC. Translation gives CASSSYGQGAKDEQFF. This chain joins TRBV6-5 and TRBJ2-1, with TRBD1 matching 8 bases. CDR3 length: 16 amino acids. CDR1 and CDR2 from the germline V gene are MNHEY and SVGAGI. Trimming cost V 4 bases and J 8 bases; bases outside gene matches: 13.

This clonotype was recorded at least ten times. The chain uses TRBV6-2 or TRBV6-3 and TRBJ2-7, with 8 nucleotides matching TRBD1. Germline V gene sequence: CDR1 MNHEY, CDR2 SVGEGT. Trimming took 2 bases from V and 4 from J; bases not matched to a gene: 7. There are 15 residues in the CDR3. CDR3 DNA sequence: TGTGCCAGCAGTTACCTCCCGGACAGGGCTTACGAGCAGTACTTC. Its translation is CASSYLPDRAYEQYF.

This clonotype was seen only a few times. A much more abundant neighbour one base away suggests this may be a read error. The CDR3: CSVEGLAEGNQETQYF. The DNA for the CDR3 is TGCAGCGTTGAAGGACTAGCGGAAGGTAACCAAGAGACCCAGTACTTC. The chain combines TRBV29-1 with TRBJ2-5; the match to TRBD2 covers 9 bases. J was trimmed by 0 bases and V by 1 base; bases with no gene match: 6. CDR1 is SQVTM, CDR2 ANQGSEA, per germline. The CDR3 covers 16 residues.

Note on this clonotype: A much larger clone differs from this one at a single base, so this may be a read error. The rearrangement links TRBV6-2 or TRBV6-3 to TRBJ2-1; tentative D call: TRBD2 (6 bases). V gave up 10 bases and J gave up 2 bases, with 15 bases separating them. The germline V gene encodes CDR1 MNHEY and CDR2 SVGEGT. The CDR3 sequence is 14 residues long. CDR3 sequence reads: CAITISGTYNEQFF. CDR3 coding DNA: TGTGCCATCACAATTAGCGGTACCTACAATGAGCAGTTCTTC.

Remarks on this clonotype: This may arise from a read error, as a much more abundant clone is one base away. The CDR3 sequence: CASSLGELLF. CDR3 bases: TGTGCCAGCAGCCTCGGGGAGCTGCTTTTT. V usage is TRBV5-1 and J usage is TRBJ2-2; possible D gene TRBD2, 5 bases. The CDR3 extends over 10 amino acids. Germline V lookup: CDR1 SGHRS, CDR2 YFSETQ.

This clonotype was seen at least ten times. This chain uses TRBV9 with TRBJ2-7, with TRBD2 matching over 9 bases. The CDR3 is made up of 14 amino acids. The V segment lost 0 bases and the J segment 5 bases; nucleotides outside the gene matches: 3. CDR1 and CDR2 from the germline V gene are SGDLS and YYNGEE. The CDR3 sequence is CASSVGQREDEQYF. The CDR3 bases are TGTGCCAGCAGCGTAGGTCAGCGGGAGGACGAGCAGTACTTC.

In this sample, this clonotype turned up many times. This chain uses TRBV6-2 or TRBV6-3 with TRBJ2-1; TRBD1 matches 9 bases. The CDR3 runs to 14 residues. V lost 7 bases to trimming and J lost 4 bases; unmatched junction nucleotides: 5. Germline V gene sequence: CDR1 MNHEY, CDR2 SVGEGT. The CDR3 sequence is CASKGTGLYNEQFF. CDR3 DNA: TGTGCCAGCAAAGGGACAGGGTTATACAATGAGCAGTTCTTC.

This clonotype was detected only a few times. J is TRBJ2-5 and V is TRBV6-1; 10 bases map to TRBD1. CDR1 MNHNS and CDR2 SASEGT come from the germline V gene. V was pared by 4 bases and J by 2 bases, with 1 base of the junction left unmatched. The CDR3 consists of 14 residues. CDR3 DNA: TGTGCCAGCAGTGGACAGGGGGCTCAAGAGACCCAGTACTTC. Translated, it gives CASSGQGAQETQYF.

This clonotype was seen more than once but under ten times. The chain carries TRBV5-4 and TRBJ2-2; 12 nucleotides match TRBD2. J was trimmed by 7 bases and V by 3 bases; bases with no gene match: 7. The CDR3 contains 16 residues. In germline, CDR1 is SGHNT, CDR2 YYREEE (reference sequence). The DNA for the CDR3 is TGTGCCAGCAGCTGGCCTAGCGGGAGGGCCGTCGGGGAGCTGTTTTTT. Amino acids: CASSWPSGRAVGELFF. Supplemented by reference TRBV5-4 and TRBJ2-2, the full variable domain reads ETGVTQSPTHLIKTRGQQVTLRCSSQSGHNTVSWYQQALGQGPQFIFQYYREEENGRGNFPPRFSGLQFPNYSSELNVNALELDDSALYLCASSWPSGRAVGELFFGEGSRLTVL.

This clonotype was observed many times. V is TRBV20-1 and J is TRBJ2-1; TRBD2 matches 8 bases. Germline CDR1 and CDR2: DFQATT and SNEGSKA (reference sequence). This CDR3 spans 14 amino acids. Trimming took 6 bases from V and 5 from J; bases not matched to a gene: 9. The CDR3 DNA reads as TGCAGTGCCGACCGAATACTAGCGGACAATGAGCAGTTCTTC. It is translated as CSADRILADNEQFF.

This clonotype was recorded at least ten times. V and J are TRBV7-2 and TRBJ2-4, with 7 positions matching TRBD1. Germline V gene lookup returns CDR1 SGHTA and CDR2 FQGNSA. This CDR3 spans 15 amino acids. The trim removed 5 bases at V and 0 bases at J, leaving 4 bases unmatched. The CDR3 nucleotides read TGTGCCAGCAGCCGGACAGGCCTAGCCAAAAACATTCAGTACTTC. Translation gives CASSRTGLAKNIQYF. Supplemented by reference TRBV7-2 and TRBJ2-4, the full variable domain reads GAGVSQSPSNKVTEKGKDVELRCDPISGHTALYWYRQSLGQGLEFLIYFQGNSAPDKSGLPSDRFSAERTGGSVSTLTIQRTQQEDSAVYLCASSRTGLAKNIQYFGAGTRLSVL.

This clonotype was picked up many times. The chain has TRBV6-5 and TRBJ2-1; D remains ambiguous. Germline assignment: CDR1 MNHEY and CDR2 SVGAGI. With 8 bases removed from V and 0 bases from J, the gap between germline ends came to 2 bases. The CDR3 has 11 residues. CDR3 bases: TGTGCCAGCGGCTCCTACAATGAGCAGTTCTTC. It encodes CASGSYNEQFF.

This clonotype showed up many times. The chain carries TRBV6-5 and TRBJ2-2; 7 bases agree with TRBD2. This CDR3 spans 17 amino acids. CDR1 and CDR2 (germline): MNHEY, SVGAGI. Trimming removed 6 bases from V and 5 bases from J; junction bases left unmatched: 15. The CDR3 bases are TGTGCCAGCAGGCTAGCATGGGGCGGGAGTACGACCGGGGAGCTGTTTTTT. Translating gives CASRLAWGGSTTGELFF.

This clonotype was seen many times. The rearrangement links TRBV20-1 to TRBJ2-4, with a tentative D call TRBD2 (7 bases). The CDR3 length is 16 residues. V lost 5 bases and J lost 0, with 17 bases in between. Germline assignment: CDR1 DFQATT and CDR2 SNEGSKA (reference sequence). CDR3 amino acids: CSAPPGVAGAKNIQYF. In nucleotides, the CDR3 is TGCAGTGCTCCCCCAGGGGTAGCGGGAGCCAAAAACATTCAGTACTTC.

With respect to this clonotype: A read error may explain this, as a much larger clone is one base away. DNA for the CDR3: TGTGCCAGCAGCACCGGGGCAGAGGGAGATACGCAGTATTTT. This codes for CASSTGAEGDTQYF. The V and J genes are TRBV6-2 or TRBV6-3 and TRBJ2-3; either TRBD1 or TRBD2 may fit D (5 bases each). The CDR3 spans 14 residues. Germline V gives CDR1 MNHEY, CDR2 SVGEGT. The V gene lost 6 bases and the J gene lost 5 bases, with 15 bases spanning the gap.

As regards this clonotype: A much larger clonotype is one base distant, so this may be a read error. This chain links TRBV4-1 with TRBJ2-4; 8 bases line up with TRBD2. The CDR3 loop spans 18 amino acids. Germline V gives CDR1 MGHRA, CDR2 YSYEKL. The CDR3 DNA sequence: TGCGCCAGCAGCCAAGGGGCGGGAGGAGGACTAGCCAAAAACTTTCAGTACTTC. Translation: CASSQGAGGGLAKNFQYF.

This clonotype came up many times. V and J are TRBV19 and TRBJ2-1; D gene ambiguous. There are 15 residues in the CDR3. From germline, CDR1 is LNHDA and CDR2 SQIVND (reference sequence). Trimming pared 3 bases from V and 0 bases from J, leaving 9 bases between. The CDR3 coding sequence is TGTGCCAGTAGTATGGTGCGGAGCTCCTACAATGAGCAGTTCTTC. Amino acids: CASSMVRSSYNEQFF.

This clonotype was observed at least ten times. The chain is built from TRBV6-2 or TRBV6-3 and TRBJ2-1, with 11 nucleotides matching TRBD2. With 6 bases clipped from V and 5 bases from J, the junction kept 9 bases outside the gene matches. The CDR3 has 16 residues. Germline-derived CDR1 and CDR2 are MNHEY and SVGEGT. The CDR3 loop is CASRRPGLAANNEQFF. DNA for the CDR3: TGTGCCAGCAGAAGACCGGGACTAGCGGCTAACAATGAGCAGTTCTTC.